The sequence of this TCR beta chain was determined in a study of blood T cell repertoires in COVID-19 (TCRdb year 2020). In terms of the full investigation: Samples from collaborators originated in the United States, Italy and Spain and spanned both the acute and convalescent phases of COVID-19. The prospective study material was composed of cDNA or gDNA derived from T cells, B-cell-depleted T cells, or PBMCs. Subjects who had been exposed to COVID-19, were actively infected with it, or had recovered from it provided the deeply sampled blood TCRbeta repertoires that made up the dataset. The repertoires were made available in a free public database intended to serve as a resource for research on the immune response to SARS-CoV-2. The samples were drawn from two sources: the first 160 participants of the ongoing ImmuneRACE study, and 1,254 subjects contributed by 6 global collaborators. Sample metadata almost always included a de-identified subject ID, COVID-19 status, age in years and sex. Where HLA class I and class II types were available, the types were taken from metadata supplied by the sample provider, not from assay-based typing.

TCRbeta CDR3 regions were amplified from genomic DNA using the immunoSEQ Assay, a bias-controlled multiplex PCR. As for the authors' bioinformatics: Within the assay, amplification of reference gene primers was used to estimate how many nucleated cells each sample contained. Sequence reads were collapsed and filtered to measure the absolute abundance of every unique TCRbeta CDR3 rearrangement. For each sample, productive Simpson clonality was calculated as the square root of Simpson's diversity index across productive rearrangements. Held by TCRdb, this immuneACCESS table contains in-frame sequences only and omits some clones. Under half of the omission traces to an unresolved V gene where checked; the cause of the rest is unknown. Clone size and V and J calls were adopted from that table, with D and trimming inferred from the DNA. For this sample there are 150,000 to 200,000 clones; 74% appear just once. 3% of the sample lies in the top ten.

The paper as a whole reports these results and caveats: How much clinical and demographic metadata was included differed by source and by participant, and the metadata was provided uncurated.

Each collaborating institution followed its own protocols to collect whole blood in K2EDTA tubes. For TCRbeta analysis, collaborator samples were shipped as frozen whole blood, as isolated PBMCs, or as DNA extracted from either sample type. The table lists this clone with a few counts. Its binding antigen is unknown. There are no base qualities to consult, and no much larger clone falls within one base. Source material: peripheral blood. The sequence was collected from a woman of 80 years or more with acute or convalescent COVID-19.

In nucleotides, the sequence is TGTGCCATCAAGACAGGGAGGAACGAGCAGTACTTC. It specifies CAIKTGRNEQYF. The rearranged segments are TRBV10-3 and TRBJ2-7, and TRBD1 may be the D gene, going by 7 matching bases. CDR1 and CDR2, per the germline V gene, are ENHRY and SYGVKD. Trimming takes 7 bases from V and 5 bases from J, and the germline ends sit 12 bases apart. The CDR3 starts with the cysteine, ends with the phenylalanine, and has 12 residues. The sequence is cut down to CDR3 DNA, 36 bases in frame from base 1.